This T cell receptor beta chain stems from a study of long-term antiretroviral therapy in people with HIV. Study results and limitations: Investigators report no available data on ART adherence, viral resistance or therapy changes. Transplant donor controls retained higher diversity, though diversity increased after ART.

At the survey level, the v3.0 immunoSEQ assay was run. Sequencing used immunoSEQ multiplex PCR; TCRdb keeps in-frame clones, though not all of them. The sample contains tens of thousands of clones, around nine tenths of which appear only once. The V gene's germline CDR1 is MNHNS and CDR2 SASEGT. V lost 7 bases and J lost 4, with 17 bases in between. The CDR3 loop spans 14 amino acids. With regard to this clone: Its antigen is not identified.

The V call is TRBV6-1, the J call TRBJ2-7; unclear D gene. The source is a man between 18 and 35 years old with HIV. The sample consisted of unsorted PBMCs, taken 1.1 years after starting antiretroviral therapy. Here the CDR3 reads CASTVRGAGYEQYF. The DNA of the CDR3 is TGTGCCAGCACGGTCCGAGGCGCTGGGTACGAGCAGTACTTC.